A selection of T cell receptor beta chains follows, all from one sample in a study of tumor and adjacent non-tumor tissue in lung cancer. One entry per CDR3 protein results from TCRdb running MiXCR on the multiplex PCR reads. The sample carries under 150,000 distinct CDR3 sequences, approximately 71% recorded once. The source material was lung tumor tissue. The receptor set was obtained from a man younger than 45 with non-small cell lung cancer. The CDR3 runs from the conserved cysteine through the conserved F or W. D genes are given only for firm matches. Where a row states a size, it is once, few, many or the class of an expanded clone; other rows omit it.

-	TRBV11-3	-	TRBJ2-6	CGSSHSRSGANVLTF	TGTGGCAGCAGCCACAGCCGCTCCGGGGCCAACGTCCTGACTTTC
TRBD1	TRBV29-1	many	TRBJ1-2	CSVEDRVGYTF	TGCAGCGTTGAGGACAGGGTTGGCTACACCTTC
-	TRBV28	-	TRBJ2-1	CASSSTVRRPYNEQFF	TGTGCCAGCAGTTCCACCGTCCGAAGGCCCTACAATGAGCAGTTCTTC
TRBD1	TRBV6-5	few	TRBJ1-1	CASSLAPGQLNTEAFF	TGTGCCAGCAGTCTCGCCCCGGGACAGCTAAACACTGAAGCTTTCTTT
TRBD2	TRBV4-1	few	TRBJ2-2	CANSQLTSGRSGELFF	TGCGCCAACAGCCAACTGACTAGCGGGAGGTCCGGGGAGCTGTTTTTT
-	TRBV6-5	-	TRBJ2-1	CASSYTSYYNEQFF	TGTGCCAGCAGTTACACGTCTTACTACAATGAGCAGTTCTTC
-	TRBV7-9	few	TRBJ2-2	CASSSPMVTGNTGGLFF	TGTGCCAGCAGCTCCCCGATGGTGACAGGGAACACCGGGGGGCTGTTTTTT
TRBD1	TRBV20-1	-	TRBJ1-1	CGARDRRGLSTEAFF	TGCGGTGCTAGAGATCGGAGGGGGCTTAGCACTGAAGCTTTCTTT
-	TRBV5-8	-	TRBJ2-3	CASSSDLTNTQYF	TGTGCCAGCAGCTCGGACCTCACAAATACGCAGTATTTT
TRBD2	TRBV5-1	-	TRBJ2-7	CASSPSGTRGDEQYF	TGCGCCAGCAGTCCTAGCGGGACTCGGGGAGACGAGCAGTACTTC
-	TRBV5-4	-	TRBJ1-2	CASTWEWVGYTF	TGTGCCAGCACCTGGGAATGGGTCGGATACACCTTC
-	TRBV5-1	few	TRBJ1-2	CASSSSPAGYGYTF	TGCGCCAGCAGCTCTTCACCCGCTGGCTATGGCTACACCTTC
-	TRBV20-1	many	TRBJ2-5	CSARTDQETQYF	TGCAGTGCTAGGACAGACCAAGAGACCCAGTACTTC
-	TRBV11-2	-	TRBJ2-1	CASSLCASESYDEQFF	TGTGCCAGCAGCTTATGTGCTAGCGAGTCCTACGATGAACAGTTCTTC
-	TRBV24-1	-	TRBJ2-3	CVTSDLTPFNPETKYF	TGTGTCACCAGTGATTTGACTCCTTTTAACCCAGAGACGAAGTATTTT
-	TRBV11-3	-	TRBJ1-1	CASTTGQGDNEAFF	TGTGCCAGCACCACGGGGCAGGGAGATAATGAAGCTTTCTTT
TRBD2	TRBV20-1	-	TRBJ2-1	CSALTGTSAHHEQLF	TGCAGTGCCCTGACCGGGACTAGCGCTCACCATGAGCAGCTCTTC
-	TRBV11-3	medium-sized	TRBJ2-3	CASSLEYTDTQYF	TGTGCCAGCAGCTTAGAATACACAGATACGCAGTATTTT
TRBD1	TRBV20-1	-	TRBJ2-6	CSAFRGGVTGVNVLTF	TGCAGTGCCTTCCGAGGAGGAGTGACAGGGGTCAACGTCCTGACTTTC
-	TRBV4-3	-	TRBJ2-1	CASSQGTNGGDEEFF	TGCGCCAGCAGCCAGGGGACTAACGGGGGCGATGAGGAGTTCTTC
-	TRBV20-1	-	TRBJ2-1	CSARSSGVLIDQFF	TGCAGTGCTCGAAGTAGCGGAGTACTTATTGATCAGTTCTTC
-	TRBV4-1	many	TRBJ2-5	CASSQESAFQETQYF	TGCGCCAGCAGCCAAGAGTCGGCGTTTCAAGAGACCCAGTACTTC
-	TRBV6-5	-	TRBJ2-3	CASREGWGETQYF	TGCGCCAGCAGAGAGGGGTGGGGTGAAACGCAGTATTTT
-	TRBV4-2	few	TRBJ1-2	CASSQDLERINNYGYTF	TGTGCCAGCAGCCAAGATCTTGAGCGCATTAATAACTATGGCTACACCTTC
TRBD1	TRBV5-1	-	TRBJ1-1	CASSSLPGTANTEAFF	TGCGCCAGTAGCTCTTTACCCGGGACAGCGAACACTGAAGCTTTCTTT
-	TRBV12-5	-	TRBJ1-5	CASGLVWGPINQPQHF	TGTGCTAGTGGTCTGGTATGGGGGCCTATCAATCAGCCCCAGCATTTT
TRBD1	TRBV11-2	few	TRBJ2-2	CASSFGTGGGGELFF	TGTGCCAGCAGCTTCGGGACAGGGGGTGGCGGGGAGCTGTTTTTT
-	TRBV9	-	TRBJ2-2	CASSVDPGRTGELFF	TGTGCCAGCAGCGTAGATCCAGGGAGGACCGGGGAGCTGTTTTTT
-	TRBV4-1	once	TRBJ2-2	CASSKLNTGELFF	TGCGCCAGCAGCAAGCTAAACACCGGGGAGCTGTTTTTT
-	TRBV12-3/TRBV12-4	few	TRBJ1-4	CTSSTDPQALMFF	TGTACCAGCAGTACCGATCCTCAGGCACTTATGTTTTTT
-	TRBV6-2/TRBV6-3	many	TRBJ1-1	CASSSGTEAFF	TGTGCCAGCAGTTCCGGGACTGAAGCTTTCTTT
-	TRBV4-2	-	TRBJ1-5	CASSQRNGGNQSQHF	TGTGCCAGCAGCCAACGTAATGGGGGCAATCAGTCCCAGCATTTT
-	TRBV6-1	many	TRBJ2-1	CASTPGEASEQFF	TGTGCCAGCACCCCAGGGGAGGCAAGTGAGCAGTTCTTC
TRBD1	TRBV20-1	-	TRBJ2-7	CSVRNNQGAHKQYF	TGCAGTGTTAGAAACAATCAGGGGGCTCACAAGCAGTACTTC
TRBD1	TRBV20-1	many	TRBJ1-3	CSTRTGGGNTIYF	TGCAGTACCAGAACAGGGGGCGGAAACACCATATATTTT
TRBD1	TRBV29-1	many	TRBJ2-5	CSVRTGGDETQYF	TGCAGCGTGCGGACAGGGGGCGACGAGACCCAGTACTTC
TRBD1	TRBV11-1	-	TRBJ2-2	CAGSPSPQGTGVLFF	TGTGCCGGCAGCCCAAGCCCACAGGGGACCGGCGTGCTGTTTTTT
-	TRBV7-3	few	TRBJ2-1	CASSPNPGTRNEQFF	TGTGCCAGCAGCCCAAACCCCGGGACAAGGAATGAGCAGTTCTTC
-	TRBV7-2	-	TRBJ1-1	CASSFGWGGPTEAFF	TGTGCCAGCAGCTTCGGTTGGGGCGGACCTACTGAAGCTTTCTTT
-	TRBV20-1	-	TRBJ1-1	CSASLRGLNSEAFF	TGCAGTGCATCCCTGAGGGGACTGAACTCTGAAGCTTTCTTT
-	TRBV6-5	-	TRBJ1-2	CVTSYSADYGYTF	TGTGTCACCAGTTACTCGGCGGACTATGGCTACACCTTC
-	TRBV6-5	-	TRBJ2-7	CASSTLAGVRHEQYF	TGTGCCAGCAGTACCCTAGCAGGAGTTCGGCACGAGCAGTACTTC
-	TRBV11-2	medium-sized	TRBJ2-3	CASSAGTLWQYF	TGTGCCAGCAGCGCCGGGACTTTGTGGCAGTATTTT
TRBD1	TRBV28	-	TRBJ2-5	CASSSSRGYQETQYF	TGTGCCAGCAGTTCGAGCAGGGGGTACCAAGAGACCCAGTACTTC
-	TRBV12-3/TRBV12-4	-	TRBJ2-7	CASSLGLPPYEYYF	TGTGCCAGTAGTTTGGGGCTGCCCCCCTACGAGTATTACTTC
TRBD2	TRBV20-1	many	TRBJ2-7	CSARVAGGTHEQYF	TGCAGTGCTAGGGTAGCGGGGGGAACCCACGAGCAGTACTTC
-	TRBV10-3	-	TRBJ1-1	CAISAAELSSTEAFF	TGTGCCATCAGTGCGGCGGAGCTCTCTAGCACTGAAGCTTTCTTT
-	TRBV29-1	once	TRBJ2-3	CSVAMEGTADTHYF	TGCAGCGTTGCCATGGAGGGGACTGCAGATACGCACTATTTT
TRBD2	TRBV28	-	TRBJ2-1	CASSWGGTEQFF	TGTGCCAGCAGTTGGGGGGGGACTGAGCAGTTCTTC
-	TRBV20-1	many	TRBJ2-7	CSAPRGHSLEQYF	TGCAGTGCGCCCCGGGGGCATAGCTTAGAGCAGTACTTC
TRBD1	TRBV24-1	-	TRBJ2-7	CATSDLNSGGEQYF	TGTGCCACCAGTGATCTAAACTCAGGGGGCGAGCAGTACTTC
TRBD2	TRBV4-2	-	TRBJ2-3	CASSQDLASGRSTVTQYF	TGTGCCAGCAGCCAAGATCTTGCTAGCGGGAGAAGCACAGTTACGCAGTATTTT
-	TRBV6-5	many	TRBJ1-1	CASSYGQNTEAFF	TGTGCCAGCAGTTATGGACAGAACACTGAAGCTTTCTTT